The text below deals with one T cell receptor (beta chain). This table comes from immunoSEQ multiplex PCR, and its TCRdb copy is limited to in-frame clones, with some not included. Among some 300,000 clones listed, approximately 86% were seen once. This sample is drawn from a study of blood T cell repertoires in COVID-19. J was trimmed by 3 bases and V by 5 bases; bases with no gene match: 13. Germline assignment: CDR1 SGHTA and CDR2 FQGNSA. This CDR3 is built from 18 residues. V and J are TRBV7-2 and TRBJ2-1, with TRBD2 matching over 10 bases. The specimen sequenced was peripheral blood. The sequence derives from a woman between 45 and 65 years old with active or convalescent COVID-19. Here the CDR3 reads CASSPSGSTQNFYNEQFF. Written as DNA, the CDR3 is TGTGCCAGCAGCCCTAGCGGGAGTACCCAGAATTTCTACAATGAGCAGTTCTTC.